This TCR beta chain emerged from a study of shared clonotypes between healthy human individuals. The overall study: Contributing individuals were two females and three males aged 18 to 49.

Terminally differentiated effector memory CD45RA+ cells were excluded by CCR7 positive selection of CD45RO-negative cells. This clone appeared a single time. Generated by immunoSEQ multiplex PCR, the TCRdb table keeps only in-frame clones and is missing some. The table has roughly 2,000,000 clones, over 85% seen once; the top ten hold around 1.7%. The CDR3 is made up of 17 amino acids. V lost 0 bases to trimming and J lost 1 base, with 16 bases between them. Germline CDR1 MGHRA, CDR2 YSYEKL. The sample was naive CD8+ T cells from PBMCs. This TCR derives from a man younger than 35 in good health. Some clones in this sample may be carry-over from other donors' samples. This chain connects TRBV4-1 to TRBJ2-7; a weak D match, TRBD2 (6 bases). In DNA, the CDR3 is TGCGCCAGCAGCCAAGATCCTCCAGGCGGGGAATCCTACGAGCAGTACTTC. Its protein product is CASSQDPPGGESYEQYF.